The text below deals with one TCR beta chain. Antigen: not known. Compared with germline, one end of the junction differs, possibly owing to a read error. The same CDR3 arises from other DNA sequences in this sample as well. The CDR3 length is 12 residues. Germline V CDR1 and CDR2: SNHLY, FYNNEI. Here immunoSEQ multiplex PCR was the method, and the copy in TCRdb shows in-frame clones only, minus some. Of about 1 million clones in the sample, 65% to 75% were seen once. This specimen comes from a study of shared clonotypes between healthy human individuals. Findings of the study overall: Limited genetic and exposure-history diversity came from having few donors. Generation probabilities were higher for clonotypes shared across all four sorted-subset donors than for unshared ones. A generally larger estimated richness was seen in naive subsets than in memory subsets.

The source is a man in his late teens or twenties in good health. The chain carries TRBV2 and TRBJ2-5; either TRBD1 or TRBD2 may supply D (5 bases each). Sequencing used memory CD4+ T cells sorted from blood. The subset was: CD45RA-negative fraction. The CDR3 here is CASRGDQETQYF. CDR3 in DNA: TGTGCCAGCAGAGGGGACCAGGAGACCCAGTACTTC.